This record covers a single TCR beta chain. Libraries were prepared by immunoSEQ multiplex PCR; TCRdb keeps only in-frame clonotypes and omits some of them. The sample lists around 66,000 clones; around 90% were seen once. The CDR3 has 13 residues. V lost 0 bases and J lost 7; bases outside the gene matches: 3. Looked up from germline, CDR1 is SGHRS and CDR2 is YFSETQ. The data stem from a study of T cell changes during pregnancy in multiple sclerosis. The chain carries TRBV5-1 and TRBJ1-1; 7 bases match TRBD1. Sequences were derived from peripheral blood, sampled in the first trimester of pregnancy. The origin of this receptor is a female donor in good health, enrolled as a control in a pregnancy study. CDR3 DNA sequence: TGCGCCAGCAGCTTGGGGCAGGGGGGTGAAGCTTTCTTT. Translated: CASSLGQGGEAFF.